Listed here is a single TCR beta chain. Its antigen specificity is not known. Base qualities are not recorded, but no much larger clone differs from it by a single base. This entry comes from a study of PD-L1 blockade in urothelial cancer (dated by TCRdb to about 2017). For the wider study: Therapy was started in the mid-2010s for all patients, and atezolizumab 1,200 mg was administered intravenously every 3 weeks. About 85% of the roughly 29 patients were identified as males with urothelial cancer of bladder origin, and a prior smoking history was reported by 18 of 29 patients. Patients had an ECOG performance status of 0 or 1 and had received between 0 and 3 prior chemotherapy regimens. Blood samples were analyzed at two time points: 3 weeks after treatment start (second dose) and 6 weeks after treatment start. A median of around 150,000 T cells and some 82,000 unique TCRs was obtained from blood samples, and a median clonality of roughly 0.082 was observed. The study, an exploratory multi-omic analysis, examined somatic, immune and clinical correlates of response to PD-L1 blockade with atezolizumab in urothelial cancer. Pretreatment tumor samples, along with matched peripheral blood serially collected before and after atezolizumab treatment, were subjected to TCR sequencing. Durable clinical benefit meant progression-free survival longer than 6 months, and TCR features were also tested against progression-free and overall survival. In the same patients who had TCR sequencing, pretreatment tumors also underwent whole exome sequencing and RNA sequencing. Durable clinical benefit was achieved by nine patients but not by the remaining 20. Pretreatment blood TCR-seq was available for about 27 patients, at least one posttreatment blood collection was obtained for some 24 patients, and tumor TCR-seq was available for some 24 patients. What the work shows at the level of the full study, not this receptor alone: Because the sample size was small (n = 29) and many of the analyses were exploratory, the results are meant to be hypothesis-generating. At 3 weeks after the start of treatment, tumor-associated TCR clones in peripheral blood had expanded more in patients with durable benefit (n ≈ 24, p = 0.022). A pretreatment peripheral blood TCR clonality below the median was linked to improved progression-free and overall survival.

Synthetic TCR analog templates were spiked into each PCR so that absolute template abundance could be estimated from read counts. The immunoSEQ assay was used to amplify TCRbeta CDR3 regions from genomic DNA with bias-controlled V and J gene primers. Rearranged TCRbeta segments were sequenced at approximately 20X coverage. For the original study's pipeline: Clustering was used to correct sequencing errors, and CDR3s were annotated against IMGT so that V, D and J genes could be assigned. Out-of-frame and stop-codon sequences were excluded, and only productive TCRbeta rearrangements were used in downstream analyses. Clonality was computed as one minus Shannon entropy normalized by the log of the number of unique productive sequences. Clones differing between time points or between blood and tumor were identified by Fisher's exact test with Benjamini-Hochberg correction at adjusted p below 0.01. TCRdb obtained this table from immuneACCESS and retained in-frame rearrangements with V and J assigned. These tables miss some clones; where compared with another copy, unresolved V genes account for less than half of the shortfall, and the remainder is unexplained. The V and J calls and clone size come from that table; D and trimming were worked out from the DNA. The sample includes around 26,000 clones, with approximately 77% observed a single time. Jointly, the top ten make up under 2% of the sample.

Including the terminal cysteine and phenylalanine, the CDR3 comprises 15 residues. Here the CDR3 DNA is all that survives: 45 bases in frame from base 1. V ends up 2 bases short and J 7 bases short, with an unmatched junction base count of 6. CDR1 LGHNT and CDR2 FRNRAP are derived from the germline V gene. The intended sense of this specimen's time point label: peripheral blood 6 weeks after treatment start. The cohort comprised nearly 30 patients with locally advanced or metastatic urothelial carcinoma treated at Memorial Sloan Kettering on a trial protocol. Peripheral blood mononuclear cells were collected pretreatment and during treatment, at between 1 and 8 total time points per patient. The Qiagen DNeasy Blood extraction kit was used to purify genomic DNA from total PBMCs and tumor samples. Collected pretreatment and during treatment, PBMCs were isolated and stored as previously described.

This clonotype was obtained from a man between 70 and 80 years old with urothelial cancer. Sequences were derived from PBMCs, sampled around atezolizumab (anti-PD-L1) treatment. The sequence joins TRBV12-5 to TRBJ2-2; 8 bases in between match TRBD1. The CDR3 region has the sequence CASGLPQGAIGELFF. The DNA sequence is as follows: TGTGCTAGTGGTTTGCCTCAGGGGGCTATCGGGGAGCTGTTTTTT.